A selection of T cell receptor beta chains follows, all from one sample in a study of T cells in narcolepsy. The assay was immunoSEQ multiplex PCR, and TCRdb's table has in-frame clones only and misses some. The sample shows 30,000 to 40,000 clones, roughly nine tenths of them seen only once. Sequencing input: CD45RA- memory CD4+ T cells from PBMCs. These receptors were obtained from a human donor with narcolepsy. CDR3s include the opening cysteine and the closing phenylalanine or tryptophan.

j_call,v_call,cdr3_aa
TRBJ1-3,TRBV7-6,CASSQYPLRGRFGNTIYF
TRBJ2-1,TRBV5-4,CASSFPGAKTYNEQFF
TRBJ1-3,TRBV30,CAWGGTGSGNTIYF
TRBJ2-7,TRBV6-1,CASSASSGLNQLYEQYF
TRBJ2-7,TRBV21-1,CASGVPSGSSHEQYF
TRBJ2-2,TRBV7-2,CASSSGTGGTGELFF
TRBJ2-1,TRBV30,CAWRGYNEQFF
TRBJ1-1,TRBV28,CASSQGGAGMNTEAFF
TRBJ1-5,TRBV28,CASSLGGANQPQHF
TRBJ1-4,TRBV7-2,CASSKGRLGAEKLFF
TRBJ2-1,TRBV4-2,CASSQEGLGSSYNEQFF
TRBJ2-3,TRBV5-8,CASSLARDSRTDTQYF
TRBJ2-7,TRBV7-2,CASSTRTSGGVYEQYF
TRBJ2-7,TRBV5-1,CASSLLDATSYEQYF
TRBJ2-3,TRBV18,CASSPRGPGQGSRGSTDTQYF
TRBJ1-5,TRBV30,CAWSDAGQPQHF
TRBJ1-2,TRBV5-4,CASSLDSGYTF
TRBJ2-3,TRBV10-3,CAISGAGRASGTDTQYF
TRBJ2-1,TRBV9,CASSVEATPGEQFF
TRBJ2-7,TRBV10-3,CAIRPGQGAAEQYF
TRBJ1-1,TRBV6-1,CASSPYRGNTEAFF
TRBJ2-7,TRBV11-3,CASSVTGLAGGEQYF
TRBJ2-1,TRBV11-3,CASSLGSLNEQFF
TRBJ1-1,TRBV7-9,CASTRQGMKGNTEAFF
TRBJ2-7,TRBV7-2,CASSSYGTGGWEQYF
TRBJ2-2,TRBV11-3,CASSLEVGAGELFF
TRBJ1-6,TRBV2,CASSLTERNSPLHF
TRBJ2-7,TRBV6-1,CASSVVTGHYEQYF
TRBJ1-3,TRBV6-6,CASSKERNTIYF
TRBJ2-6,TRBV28,CASSLGGPGANVLTF
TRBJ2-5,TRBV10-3,CAIRGRGARETQYF
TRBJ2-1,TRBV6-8,CASRRQRGSSYNEQFF
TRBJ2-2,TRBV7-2,CASSPGQGLSGELFF
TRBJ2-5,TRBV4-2,CASSLNSGLAAQETQYF
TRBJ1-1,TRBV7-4,CASSPGRRDTEAFF
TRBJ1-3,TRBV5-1,CASSLDTEGGYTIYF
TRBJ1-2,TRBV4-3,CASSQDKENYGYTF
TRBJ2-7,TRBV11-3,CASSFEHYEQYF
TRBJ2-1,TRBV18,CASSPPETRFWQFF
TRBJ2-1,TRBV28,CASSPYNEQFF
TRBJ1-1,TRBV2,CASKAFGGVGTEAFF
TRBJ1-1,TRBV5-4,CASSSGTDMNTEAFF
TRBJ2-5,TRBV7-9,CASSQGLGETQYF
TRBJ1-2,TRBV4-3,CASSPQGIYGYTF
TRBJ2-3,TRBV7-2,CASSLQSGTAGADTQYF
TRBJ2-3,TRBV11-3,CASSLQGSPDTQYF
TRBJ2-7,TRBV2,CASSLRQAYEQYF
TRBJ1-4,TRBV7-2,CASSLLGRGDEKLFF